The rows below give T cell receptor beta chains drawn from one sample of a study of T cells in Graves' hyperthyroidism and ophthalmopathy. TCRdb recomputed calls from the multiplex PCR reads with MiXCR, one row per CDR3 protein. The table shows around 430,000 distinct CDR3 sequences, with 15% occurring only once. The sample consisted of blood. Receptors originate from a woman under 40 with Graves' hyperthyroidism. Each CDR3 is given with its conserved first and last residue. Fields, in order: V gene, D gene, clone size, J gene, CDR3 DNA, CDR3 protein. D genes are given only for firm matches. Size is stated for part of the rows, as once, few or many counts, or as a class when the clone is expanded.

>TRBV28|TRBD1|.|TRBJ2-1
TGTGCCAGCTCACCAGGGACAGGGATCGGTGAGCAGTTCTTC
CASSPGTGIGEQFF
>TRBV30|.|many|TRBJ2-1
TGTGCCTGGAGTGTACACCGAGGATCCCACAATGAGCAGTTCTTC
CAWSVHRGSHNEQFF
>TRBV20-1|TRBD2|.|TRBJ2-7
TGCAGTGCTAGTATAGGGGGACTAGCGGACTACGAGCAGTACTTC
CSASIGGLADYEQYF
>TRBV7-2|.|many|TRBJ2-3
TGTGCCAGCAGCTTATATCTAGGGAGCACAGATACGCAGTATTTT
CASSLYLGSTDTQYF
>TRBV28|TRBD1|few|TRBJ1-1
TGTGCCAGCAGTACCGGGACAGGAGCTTTCTTT
CASSTGTGAFF
>TRBV18|TRBD1|many|TRBJ2-1
TGTGCCAGCTCACCCGGGACAGGGAGTTTCAATGAGCAGTTCTTC
CASSPGTGSFNEQFF
>TRBV6-1|.|once|TRBJ2-3
TGTGCCAGCAGTATATTACTGGGGTCAGATACGCAGTATTTT
CASSILLGSDTQYF
>TRBV7-6|TRBD2|.|TRBJ2-1
TGTGCCAGCAGCTCGACTAGCTCATCGTCCTACAATGAGCAGTTCTTC
CASSSTSSSSYNEQFF
>TRBV24-1|TRBD2|.|TRBJ2-3
TGTGCCACCAGTGACATAGCGGGAGAAAGGGCAGATACGCAGTATTTT
CATSDIAGERADTQYF
>TRBV13|TRBD1|many|TRBJ2-7
TGTGCCAGCAGCACCAGGACAGGGTCATCCTACGAGCAGTACTTC
CASSTRTGSSYEQYF
>TRBV7-2|.|few|TRBJ2-1
TGTGCCAGCAGCTTAGGCGAAGGCTCCTACAATGAGCAGTTCTTC
CASSLGEGSYNEQFF
>TRBV6-1|TRBD1|.|TRBJ2-4
TGTGCCAGCAGTAGGGGACAGGGAAAAAACATTCAGTACTTC
CASSRGQGKNIQYF
>TRBV5-6|TRBD2|.|TRBJ2-7
TGTGCCAGCTTTATGCGGGGGAGTGGCTACGAGCAGTACTTC
CASFMRGSGYEQYF
>TRBV24-1|TRBD2|.|TRBJ2-3
TGTGCCACCAGTGCCACCGAACTAGCGGCAGATACGCAGTATTTT
CATSATELAADTQYF
>TRBV6-6|.|many|TRBJ1-2
TGTGCCAGCAGTTACTCGACACAGGACTATGGCTACACCTTC
CASSYSTQDYGYTF
>TRBV7-8|.|.|TRBJ2-1
TGTGCCAGCAGCTTAGGTTTTTTTAATGAGCAGTTCTTC
CASSLGFFNEQFF
>TRBV6-1|.|.|TRBJ1-5
TGTGCCAGCAGGGCAGGTGATCAGCCCCAGCATTTT
CASRAGDQPQHF
>TRBV5-1|.|few|TRBJ1-2
TGCGCCAGCAGCTTGGTGAAGGGAGGAAGGGCGAACTATGGCTACACCTTC
CASSLVKGGRANYGYTF
>TRBV9|.|.|TRBJ1-6
TGTGCCAGCGGCGTAGTGGAAGGCGGCTCACCCCTCCACTTT
CASGVVEGGSPLHF
>TRBV5-1|.|.|TRBJ2-7
TGCGCCAGCAGCTTGGCCTCCTCTGAGCAGTACTTC
CASSLASSEQYF
>TRBV12-3/TRBV12-4|.|many|TRBJ1-2
TGTGCCAGCAGTCGACTAGGCGGGAGGGATCGGAGCTACACCTTC
CASSRLGGRDRSYTF
>TRBV6-9|TRBD1|.|TRBJ1-5
TGTGCCAGCAGTTCCTCCGGGACAGGGACACAGCCCCAGCATTTT
CASSSSGTGTQPQHF
>TRBV6-1|TRBD2|.|TRBJ2-3
TGTGCCATCCGAGCGGGAGGCACAGATACGCAGTATTTT
CAIRAGGTDTQYF
>TRBV12-3/TRBV12-4|TRBD2|.|TRBJ2-5
TGTGCCAGCAGTTCCAGCGGGAGGGCCGTTGAGACCCAGTACTTC
CASSSSGRAVETQYF
>TRBV4-1|.|few|TRBJ2-7
TGCGCCAGCAGCCAGGGAAATTTCTACGAGCAGTACTTC
CASSQGNFYEQYF
>TRBV3-1|.|.|TRBJ1-6
TGTGCCAGCAGCCAACGGGGCCTGAATAATTCACCCCTCCACTTT
CASSQRGLNNSPLHF
>TRBV29-1|.|many|TRBJ2-5
TGCAGCGTTGAAAAGAGACAGGCGGGAGAGACCCAGTACTTC
CSVEKRQAGETQYF
>TRBV11-2|TRBD1|few|TRBJ2-2
TGTGCCAGCAGCACCCGGACAGGGAGAACCGGGGAGCTGTTTTTT
CASSTRTGRTGELFF
>TRBV20-1|TRBD1|.|TRBJ2-7
TGCAGTGCTAGAGATCCTCGACAGGGCCTCTACGAGCAGTACTTC
CSARDPRQGLYEQYF
>TRBV28|TRBD1|many|TRBJ2-7
TGTGCCAGCAGCTCCCCGTGGGGACAGGGGAGAGGCGAGCAGTACTTC
CASSSPWGQGRGEQYF
>TRBV28|TRBD1|few|TRBJ1-6
TGTGCCAGCAGTCCCCAGGACAGGCCGAATTCACCCCTCCACTTT
CASSPQDRPNSPLHF
>TRBV19|TRBD2|.|TRBJ2-5
TGTGCCAGTAGCTCCCTACCCGGGACTAAGAGTCGGCAGTACTTC
CASSSLPGTKSRQYF
>TRBV7-2|TRBD2|many|TRBJ2-7
TGTGCCAGCAGTACCGGGACTAGTCTCTACGAGCAGTACTTC
CASSTGTSLYEQYF
>TRBV24-1|.|.|TRBJ2-1
TGTGCCACCAGTGATTTAAGCGTCTCAGGCGATGAGCAGTTCTTC
CATSDLSVSGDEQFF
>TRBV20-1|.|.|TRBJ1-5
TGCAGTGCTAAAGTTTGGACAGACGAGGATCAGCCCCAGCATTTT
CSAKVWTDEDQPQHF
>TRBV6-2/TRBV6-3|TRBD2|.|TRBJ2-1
TGTGCCAGCAGTGACTCGGTAGCGGGAGGCAATGAGCAGTTCTTC
CASSDSVAGGNEQFF
>TRBV20-1|TRBD1|.|TRBJ2-7
TGCAGTGCTAAACAGGGACAGGGTCGCTACGAGCAGTACTTC
CSAKQGQGRYEQYF
>TRBV19|TRBD2|.|TRBJ2-1
TGTGCCAGTACCATTAGCGGGAGTGATGAGCAGTTCTTC
CASTISGSDEQFF
>TRBV11-1|.|many|TRBJ2-1
TGTGCCAGCAGCGCGACCACAGCGTACCGCTCCTACAATGAGCAGTTCTTC
CASSATTAYRSYNEQFF
>TRBV6-5|.|few|TRBJ2-3
TGTGCCAGCAGTTACTCGACTAGCACAGATACGCAGTATTTT
CASSYSTSTDTQYF
>TRBV7-9|TRBD1|few|TRBJ2-3
TGTGCCAGCAGCCCGAGACAGGGGGCGAGGGATACGCAGTATTTT
CASSPRQGARDTQYF
>TRBV28|.|few|TRBJ1-3
TGTGCCAGCAGTTTAGAGAGGCTGGCCGGAGGCACCATATATTTT
CASSLERLAGGTIYF
>TRBV7-9|TRBD1|many|TRBJ1-1
TGTGCCAGCAGCTATCCGGGACAGATGAACACTGAAGCTTTCTTT
CASSYPGQMNTEAFF
>TRBV3-1|TRBD1|many|TRBJ2-2
TGTGCCAGCAGCCAAGGGACAGGGCGCTCAACCGGGGAGCTGTTTTTT
CASSQGTGRSTGELFF
>TRBV18|.|few|TRBJ2-7
TGTGCCAGCTCACCCAGGGGGAGGGAGGATTACGAGCAGTACTTC
CASSPRGREDYEQYF
>TRBV7-2|TRBD2|many|TRBJ2-5
TGTGCCAGCAGCCCCCAAGCGGGGGGCCAGGAGACCCAGTACTTC
CASSPQAGGQETQYF
>TRBV9|TRBD2|.|TRBJ2-5
TGTGCCAGCAGCGTAGAGGGACTAGGGAGGGAGACCCAGTACTTC
CASSVEGLGRETQYF
>TRBV24-1|TRBD1|few|TRBJ2-1
TGTGCCACCAGTGAAAATGGGCAGGGGGCGAGGAATGAGCAGTTCTTC
CATSENGQGARNEQFF
>TRBV5-1|.|.|TRBJ2-2
TGCGCCAGGACTGGGGGCACCGGGGAGCTGTTTTTT
CARTGGTGELFF
>TRBV6-1|.|few|TRBJ2-1
TGTGCCAGCAGAATGACCCCGAGCTCCTACAATGAGCAGTTCTTC
CASRMTPSSYNEQFF
>TRBV29-1|TRBD1|.|TRBJ2-2
TGCAGCGTTAAGTGGACAGGGAACACCGGGGAGCTGTTTTTT
CSVKWTGNTGELFF
>TRBV11-2|.|.|TRBJ1-3
TGTGCCAGCAGCTTACCGGGGGATACCCACACCATATATTTT
CASSLPGDTHTIYF
>TRBV7-9|.|few|TRBJ2-3
TGTGCCAGCAGAGGAAAGCGTACGCAGTATTTT
CASRGKRTQYF
>TRBV20-1|TRBD2|few|TRBJ2-3
TGCAGTGCTCGACTAGCGGGACAGACTAGCACAGATACGCAGTATTTT
CSARLAGQTSTDTQYF
>TRBV28|TRBD1|many|TRBJ2-7
TGTGCCAGCAGCTCTGACAGGGGGCGATCCTACGAGCAGTACTTC
CASSSDRGRSYEQYF